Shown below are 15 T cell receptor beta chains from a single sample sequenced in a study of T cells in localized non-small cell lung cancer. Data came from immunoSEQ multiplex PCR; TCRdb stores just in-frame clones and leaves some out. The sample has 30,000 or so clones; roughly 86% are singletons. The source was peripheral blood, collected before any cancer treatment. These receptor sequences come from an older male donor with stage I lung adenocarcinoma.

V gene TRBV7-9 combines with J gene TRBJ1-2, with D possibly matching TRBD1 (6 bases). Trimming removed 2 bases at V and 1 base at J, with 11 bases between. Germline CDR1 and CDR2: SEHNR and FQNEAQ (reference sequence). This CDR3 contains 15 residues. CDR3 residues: CASSLQGTNNYGYTF. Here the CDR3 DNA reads TGTGCCAGCAGCTTACAGGGGACGAATAACTATGGCTACACCTTC.

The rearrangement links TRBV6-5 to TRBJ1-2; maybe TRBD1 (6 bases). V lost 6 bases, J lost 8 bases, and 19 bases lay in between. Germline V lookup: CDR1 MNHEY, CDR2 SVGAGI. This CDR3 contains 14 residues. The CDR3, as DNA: TGTGCCAGCAGATTTACCGGAGGGGGGGCGGGCTACACCTTC. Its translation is CASRFTGGGAGYTF.

CDR3 sequence (DNA): TGTGCCAGCAGTGAGCGGGGCTCTGGGGCCAACGTCCTGACTTTC. Protein product: CASSERGSGANVLTF. The V gene is TRBV6-1, the J gene TRBJ2-6; TRBD2 might be the D (6 bases). The CDR3 loop spans 15 amino acids. The V and J ends lost 3 bases and 0 bases respectively, with 6 bases between them. Germline assignment: CDR1 MNHNS and CDR2 SASEGT.

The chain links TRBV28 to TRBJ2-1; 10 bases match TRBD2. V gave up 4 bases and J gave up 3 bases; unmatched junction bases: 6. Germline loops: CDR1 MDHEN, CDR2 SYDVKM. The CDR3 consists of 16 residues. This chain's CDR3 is CASSSSSGGGYNEQFF. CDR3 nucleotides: TGTGCCAGCAGTTCATCGAGCGGGGGGGGCTACAATGAGCAGTTCTTC.

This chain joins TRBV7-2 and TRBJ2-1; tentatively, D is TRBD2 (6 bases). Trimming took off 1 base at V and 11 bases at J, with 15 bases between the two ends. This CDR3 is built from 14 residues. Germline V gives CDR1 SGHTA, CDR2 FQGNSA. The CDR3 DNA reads TGTGCCAGCAGCTTAGTAGGTTACCGGACTAAGCAGTTCTTC. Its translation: CASSLVGYRTKQFF.

This chain's CDR3 is CASGTGFGYTF. As DNA, the CDR3 is TGTGCCTCCGGGACAGGGTTCGGCTACACCTTC. The J gene is TRBJ1-2, the V gene TRBV30, with TRBD1 matching 9 bases. This CDR3 has 11 residues. Germline assignment: CDR1 GTSNPN and CDR2 SVGIG (reference sequence). The V and J ends lost 7 bases and 8 bases, in that order; junction bases with no gene match: 5.

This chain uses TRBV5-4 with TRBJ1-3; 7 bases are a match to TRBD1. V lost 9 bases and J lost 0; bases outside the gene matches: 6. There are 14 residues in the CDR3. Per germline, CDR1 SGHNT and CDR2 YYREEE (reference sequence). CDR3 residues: CAITDRDSGNTIYF. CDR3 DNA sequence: TGTGCCATCACCGACAGGGACTCTGGAAACACCATATATTTT.

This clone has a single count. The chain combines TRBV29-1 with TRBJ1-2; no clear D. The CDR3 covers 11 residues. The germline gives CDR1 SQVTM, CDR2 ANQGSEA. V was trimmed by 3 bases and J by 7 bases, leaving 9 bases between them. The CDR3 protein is CSVESGFGYTF. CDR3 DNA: TGCAGCGTTGAGTCGGGTTTTGGCTACACCTTC. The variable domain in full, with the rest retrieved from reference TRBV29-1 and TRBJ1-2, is SAVISQKPSRDICQRGTSLTIQCQVDSQVTMMFWYRQQPGQSLTLIATANQGSEATYESGFVIDKFPISRPNLTFSTLTVSNMSPEDSSIYLCSVESGFGYTFGSGTRLTVV.

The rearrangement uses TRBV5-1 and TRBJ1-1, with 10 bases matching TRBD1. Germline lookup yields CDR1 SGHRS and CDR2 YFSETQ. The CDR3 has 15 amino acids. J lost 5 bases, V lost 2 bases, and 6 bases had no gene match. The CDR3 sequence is CASSFRTGGGTEAFF. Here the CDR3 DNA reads TGCGCCAGCAGCTTTAGGACAGGGGGAGGGACTGAAGCTTTCTTT.

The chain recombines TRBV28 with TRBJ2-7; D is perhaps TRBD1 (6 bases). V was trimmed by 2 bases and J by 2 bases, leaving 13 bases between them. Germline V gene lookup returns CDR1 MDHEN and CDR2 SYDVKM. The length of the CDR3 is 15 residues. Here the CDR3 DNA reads TGTGCCAGCAGTTTAGGTGGGGGCGGAACCTACGAGCAGTACTTC. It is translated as CASSLGGGGTYEQYF. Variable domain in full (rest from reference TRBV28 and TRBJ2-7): DVKVTQSSRYLVKRTGEKVFLECVQDMDHENMFWYRQDPGLGLRLIYFSYDVKMKEKGDIPEGYSVSREKKERFSLILESASTNQTSMYLCASSLGGGGTYEQYFGPGTRLTVT.

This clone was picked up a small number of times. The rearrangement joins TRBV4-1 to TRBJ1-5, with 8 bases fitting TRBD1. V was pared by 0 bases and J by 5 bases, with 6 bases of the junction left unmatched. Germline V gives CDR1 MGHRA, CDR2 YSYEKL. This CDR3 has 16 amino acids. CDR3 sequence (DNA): TGCGCCAGCAGCCAAGAGGGACAGGCTAGATATCAGCCCCAGCATTTT. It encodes CASSQEGQARYQPQHF.

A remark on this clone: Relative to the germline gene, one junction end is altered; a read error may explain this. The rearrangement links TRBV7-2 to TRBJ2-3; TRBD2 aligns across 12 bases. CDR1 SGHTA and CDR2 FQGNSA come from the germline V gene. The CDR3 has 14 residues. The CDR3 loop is CASSLAGGIDTQYF. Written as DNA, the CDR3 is TGTGCCAGCAGCCTAGCGGGGGGGATAGATACGCAGTATTTT. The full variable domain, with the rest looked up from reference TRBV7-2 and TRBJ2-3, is GAGVSQSPSNKVTEKGKDVELRCDPISGHTALYWYRQSLGQGLEFLIYFQGNSAPDKSGLPSDRFSAERTGGSVSTLTIQRTQQEDSAVYLCASSLAGGIDTQYFGPGTRLTVL.

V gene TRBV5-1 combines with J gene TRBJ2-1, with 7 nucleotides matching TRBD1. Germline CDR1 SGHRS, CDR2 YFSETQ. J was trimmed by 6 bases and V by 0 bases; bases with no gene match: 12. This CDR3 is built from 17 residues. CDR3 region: CASSLAQGTDVGNEQFF. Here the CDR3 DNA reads TGCGCCAGCAGCTTGGCCCAAGGGACAGATGTGGGCAATGAGCAGTTCTTC.

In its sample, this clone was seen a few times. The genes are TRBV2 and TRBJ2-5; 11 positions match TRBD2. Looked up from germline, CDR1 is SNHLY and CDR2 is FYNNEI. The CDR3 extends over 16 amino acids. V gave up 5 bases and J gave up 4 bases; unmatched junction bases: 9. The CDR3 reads CASSHRGLAGRETQYF. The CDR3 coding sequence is TGTGCCAGCAGTCATAGAGGACTAGCGGGCCGAGAGACCCAGTACTTC.

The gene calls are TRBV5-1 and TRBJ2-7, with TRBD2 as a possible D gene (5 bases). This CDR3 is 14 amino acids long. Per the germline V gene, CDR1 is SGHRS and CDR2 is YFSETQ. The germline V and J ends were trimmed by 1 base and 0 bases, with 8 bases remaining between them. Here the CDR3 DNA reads TGCGCCAGCAGCTTGCTTAGCGTCTCCTACGAGCAGTACTTC. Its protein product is CASSLLSVSYEQYF.